Here is one TCR beta chain with its context. Its antigen is not identified. All the people who gave samples were healthy bone marrow donors. This entry is derived from a study of cytomegalovirus exposure and HLA in healthy donors. The study, taken as a whole, reports: A later analysis linked a missense variant in DCLRE1C to the trimming of TCR beta V and J genes. Certain indistinguishable V segments, among them TRBV6-2 and TRBV6-3, were excluded.

The germline gives CDR1 SGHTS, CDR2 YDEGEE. The CDR3 is 16 amino acids. V gave up 2 bases and J gave up 1 base; unmatched junction bases: 6. 60 Vbeta and 13 Jbeta primers were used in PCR. The authors' processing: Tens of millions of unique TCR beta chains, roughly 10 million shared, were counted in a later analysis. This table comes from immunoSEQ multiplex PCR, and its TCRdb copy is limited to in-frame clones, with some not included. The DNA was the basis for D and trimming; V, J and clone size are from that table. The repertoire has 150,000 to 200,000 clones, roughly 84% of them found once; the top ten carry 5% to 7%.

This chain links TRBV5-8 with TRBJ1-5; 7 nucleotides align to TRBD1. The TCR originated in a man between 45 and 60 years old in good health and CMV-seropositive. Sequenced input: PBMCs. The CDR3 bases are TGTGCCAGCAGCTTCAGGGGGTGGTCAAGCAATCAGCCCCAGCATTTT. This translates into CASSFRGWSSNQPQHF.